The 8 T cell receptor beta chains presented below share a single source sample, sequenced in a study of regulatory T cells in long-lasting Graves disease. Time point: newly diagnosed GD, antithyroid drugs for less than 3 months. PBMC-extracted RNA yielded the TCR library. The authors built TCR beta libraries using iRepertoire HTBI primers and Arm-PCR of CDR3 regions. TCRdb re-derived calls from the multiplex PCR reads in MiXCR, one entry per CDR3 protein. The sample has under 250,000 distinct CDR3 sequences, approximately 18% seen once. The sample also formed part of further work on T cells in Graves' hyperthyroidism and ophthalmopathy.

The material was peripheral blood mononuclear cells (PBMCs), obtained at new diagnosis, from a patient treated with antithyroid drugs. Source of these receptors: a woman in her 30s with Graves disease.

This clonotype has at least ten counts. The rearrangement joins TRBV4-1 to TRBJ1-2; 7 nucleotides line up with TRBD1. CDR3 length: 13 residues. The junction had 2 bases not matched to a gene; V was cut back by 4 bases and J by 3 bases. CDR1 and CDR2 (germline): MGHRA, YSYEKL. The CDR3 DNA reads as TGCGCCAGCAGCCGAGGGACAGACTATGGCTACACCTTC. Protein product: CASSRGTDYGYTF.

In this sample, this clonotype turned up a few times. The V gene is TRBV20-1, the J gene TRBJ1-5; 7 bases are a match to TRBD1. V trimming: 2 bases; J trimming: 6 bases; junction bases outside the gene matches: 7. The CDR3 extends over 14 amino acids. Germline V gene data show CDR1 as DFQATT and CDR2 as SNEGSKA (reference sequence). CDR3 bases: TGCAGTGCTAGAACCCGACAGGGCTCTCAGCCCCAGCATTTT. It encodes CSARTRQGSQPQHF.

This clonotype has a count of ten or more. This rearrangement joins TRBV19 to TRBJ1-1; unclear D gene. With 1 base removed from V and 1 base from J, the gap between germline ends came to 7 bases. Per germline, CDR1 LNHDA and CDR2 SQIVND (reference sequence). The CDR3 totals 14 residues. The CDR3 bases are TGTGCCAGTAGTATAGTTGAGGGGAACACTGAAGCTTTCTTT. Protein: CASSIVEGNTEAFF.

This clonotype showed up many times. This chain joins TRBV3-1 and TRBJ2-4; 7 bases align to TRBD1. The CDR3 covers 16 residues. The germline CDR1 and CDR2 sequences are LGHDT and YNNKEL (reference sequence). V was clipped by 4 bases and J by 1 base; unmatched bases: 7. Here the CDR3 DNA reads TGTGCCAGCAGCCCTCCGACAGGGACGGCCAAAAACATTCAGTACTTC. Amino acids: CASSPPTGTAKNIQYF.

Many counts were recorded for this clonotype. The V and J genes are TRBV30 and TRBJ2-7, with D possibly being TRBD1 (5 bases). In germline, CDR1 is GTSNPN, CDR2 SVGIG (reference sequence). The CDR3 is 13 residues long. Trimming cost V 5 bases and J 2 bases, with 13 bases left between them. CDR3 DNA: TGTGCCTGGGCAAAGACAGATGCCTACGAGCAGTACTTC. It is translated as CAWAKTDAYEQYF.

This clonotype showed up many times. The CDR3 is CASRTGNNQPQHF. The DNA of the CDR3 is TGTGCCAGTCGGACAGGGAACAATCAGCCCCAGCATTTT. The chain employs TRBV6-1 and TRBJ1-5, with 8 bases fitting TRBD1. CDR1 MNHNS and CDR2 SASEGT come from the germline V gene. The CDR3 totals 13 residues. Trimming cost V 9 bases and J 3 bases; bases outside gene matches: 4.

Details on this clonotype: A far more abundant clone sits one base away, making this likely a read error. CDR3 protein: CASALRAGLGSSYEQFF. As DNA, the CDR3 is TGTGCTAGTGCCCTCCGAGCAGGCCTAGGGAGCTCCTACGAGCAGTTCTTC. The chain uses TRBV12-5 and TRBJ2-5; perhaps TRBD2 as D (5 bases). The end of the DNA fits TRBJ2-1 better, so the J call may be wrong. The CDR3 has 17 amino acids. Germline values: CDR1 LGHNT, CDR2 FRNRAP.

CDR3 sequence (DNA): TGTGCCAGCAGAGAGGAGGATCAGCCCCAGCATTTT. Translated, it gives CASREEDQPQHF. This chain links TRBV12-3 or TRBV12-4 with TRBJ1-5; D uncertain. This CDR3 comprises 12 residues. Between the trimmed V and J ends, which lost 6 bases and 5 bases, there was a span of 8 bases.